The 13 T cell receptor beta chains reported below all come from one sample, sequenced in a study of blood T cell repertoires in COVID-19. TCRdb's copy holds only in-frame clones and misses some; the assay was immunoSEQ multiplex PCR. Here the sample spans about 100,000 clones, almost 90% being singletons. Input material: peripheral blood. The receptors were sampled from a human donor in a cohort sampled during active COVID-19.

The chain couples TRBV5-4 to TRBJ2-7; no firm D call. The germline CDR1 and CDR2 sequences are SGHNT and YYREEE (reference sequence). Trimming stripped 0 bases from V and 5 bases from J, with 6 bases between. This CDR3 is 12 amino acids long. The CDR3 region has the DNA TGTGCCAGCAGCTTGGCGGTGGACGAGCAGTACTTC. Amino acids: CASSLAVDEQYF.

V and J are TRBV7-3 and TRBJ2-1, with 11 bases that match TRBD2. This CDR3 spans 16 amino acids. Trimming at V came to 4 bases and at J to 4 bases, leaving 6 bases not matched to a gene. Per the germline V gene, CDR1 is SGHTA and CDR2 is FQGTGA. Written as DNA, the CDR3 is TGTGCCAGCAGCTCGCCCGGGACTAGCGGTTACAATGAGCAGTTCTTC. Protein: CASSSPGTSGYNEQFF.

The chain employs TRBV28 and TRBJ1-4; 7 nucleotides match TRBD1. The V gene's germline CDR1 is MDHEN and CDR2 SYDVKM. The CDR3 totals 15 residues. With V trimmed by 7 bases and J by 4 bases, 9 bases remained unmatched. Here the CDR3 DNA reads TGTGCCAGCAAAGTGGTGGGACAGAATAATGAAAAACTGTTTTTT. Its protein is CASKVVGQNNEKLFF.

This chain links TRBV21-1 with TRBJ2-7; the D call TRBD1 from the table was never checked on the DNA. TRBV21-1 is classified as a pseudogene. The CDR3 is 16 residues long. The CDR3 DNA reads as TGTGCCAGCACCCCTCCGGGGACAGAGTCCCTCTACGAGCAGTACTTC. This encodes CASTPPGTESLYEQYF.

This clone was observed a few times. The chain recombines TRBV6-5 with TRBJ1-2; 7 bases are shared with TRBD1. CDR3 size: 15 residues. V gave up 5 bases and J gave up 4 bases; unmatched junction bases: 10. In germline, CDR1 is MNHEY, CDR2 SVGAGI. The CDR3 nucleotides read TGTGCCAGCAGTCCCGGGACAGTTACTGTCTATGGCTACACCTTC. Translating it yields CASSPGTVTVYGYTF.

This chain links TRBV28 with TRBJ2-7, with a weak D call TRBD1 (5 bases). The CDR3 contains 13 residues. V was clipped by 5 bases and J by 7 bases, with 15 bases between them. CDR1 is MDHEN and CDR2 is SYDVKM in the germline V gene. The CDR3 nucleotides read TGTGCCAGCAGTGCAGGGTCCATGGGAGAGCAGTACTTC. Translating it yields CASSAGSMGEQYF.

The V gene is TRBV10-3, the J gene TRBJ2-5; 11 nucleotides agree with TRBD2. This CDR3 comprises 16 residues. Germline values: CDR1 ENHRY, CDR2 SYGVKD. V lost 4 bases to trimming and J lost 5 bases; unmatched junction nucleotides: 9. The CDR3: CAISGTSGPGVETQYF. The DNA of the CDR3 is TGTGCCATCAGTGGGACTAGCGGGCCAGGGGTCGAGACCCAGTACTTC.

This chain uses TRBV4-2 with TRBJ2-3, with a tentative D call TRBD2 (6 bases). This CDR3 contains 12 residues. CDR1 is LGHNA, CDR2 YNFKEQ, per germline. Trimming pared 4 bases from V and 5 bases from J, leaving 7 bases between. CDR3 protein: CASSRDLDTQYF. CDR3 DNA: TGTGCCAGCAGCCGGGACTTAGATACGCAGTATTTT.

CDR3 amino acids: CASSLLSGLQETQYF. CDR3 nucleotide sequence: TGTGCCAGCAGCTTACTAAGCGGACTCCAAGAGACCCAGTACTTC. This chain uses TRBV7-9 with TRBJ2-5, with TRBD2 as a possible D gene (5 bases). V dropped 2 bases and J dropped 1 base, with 11 bases sitting between them. This CDR3 is built from 15 residues. The germline V gene has CDR1 SEHNR and CDR2 FQNEAQ (reference sequence).

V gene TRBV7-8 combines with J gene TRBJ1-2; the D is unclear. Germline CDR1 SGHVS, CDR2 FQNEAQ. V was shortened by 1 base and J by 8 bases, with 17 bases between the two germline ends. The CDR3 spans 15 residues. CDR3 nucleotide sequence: TGTGCCAGCAGCTTAGTAGGCAGCAAGACGAGGGGCTACACCTTC. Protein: CASSLVGSKTRGYTF.

CDR3 nucleotide sequence: TGTGCCAGCAGCTTAGACCAACGGGGACGGGAGGTTGAAAAACTGTTTTTT. It is translated as CASSLDQRGREVEKLFF. This chain links TRBV11-3 with TRBJ1-4, with D possibly being TRBD1 (5 bases). CDR3 length equals 17 residues. The V gene's germline CDR1 is SGHNT and CDR2 YENEEA. Trimming took off 0 bases at V and 7 bases at J, with 18 bases between the two ends.

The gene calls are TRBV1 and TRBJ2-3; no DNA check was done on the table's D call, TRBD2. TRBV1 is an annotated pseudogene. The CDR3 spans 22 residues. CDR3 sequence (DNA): TGCACCAGCAGCCTCACCTATCCGGGACTAGCGGGATGGGGGTTGAGCACAGATACGCAGTATTTT. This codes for CTSSLTYPGLAGWGLSTDTQYF.

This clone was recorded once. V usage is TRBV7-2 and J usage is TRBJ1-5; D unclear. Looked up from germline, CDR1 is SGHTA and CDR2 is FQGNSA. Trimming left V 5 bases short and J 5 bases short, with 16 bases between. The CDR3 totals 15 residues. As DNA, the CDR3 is TGTGCCAGCAGCCCTCCAGGTGCGGGCTATCAGCCCCAGCATTTT. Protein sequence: CASSPPGAGYQPQHF. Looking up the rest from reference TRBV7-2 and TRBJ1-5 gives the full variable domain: GAGVSQSPSNKVTEKGKDVELRCDPISGHTALYWYRQSLGQGLEFLIYFQGNSAPDKSGLPSDRFSAERTGGSVSTLTIQRTQQEDSAVYLCASSPPGAGYQPQHFGDGTRLSIL.